The 20 T cell receptor beta chains below were found in one sample sequenced in a study of shared clonotypes between healthy human individuals. The assay was immunoSEQ multiplex PCR, and TCRdb's table has in-frame clones only and misses some. The data show approximately 1.5 million clones, with approximately 98% seen just once and roughly 0.45% held by the top ten. Sequencing was performed on naive CD4+ T cells sorted from blood. Regarding subset: CD45RA+ positively selected. The receptors stem from a young man in good health.

This sequence joins TRBV11-2 and TRBJ2-3; D unresolved. The V and J ends lost 5 bases and 1 base respectively, with 7 bases between them. The CDR3 is 13 amino acids. In germline, CDR1 is SGHAT, CDR2 FQNNGV. CDR3 protein: CASSPAGTDTQYF. CDR3 sequence (DNA): TGTGCCAGCAGCCCGGCTGGCACAGATACGCAGTATTTT.

The chain couples TRBV5-1 to TRBJ2-7; 7 bases are shared with TRBD1. V lost 5 bases, J lost 0 bases, and 8 bases stayed unmatched. Per germline, CDR1 SGHRS and CDR2 YFSETQ. The CDR3 length is 15 residues. The CDR3 loop is CASRSSKGASYEQYF. The CDR3 DNA reads TGCGCCAGCAGGAGCTCTAAGGGGGCCTCCTACGAGCAGTACTTC.

The V call is TRBV5-1, the J call TRBJ1-4; 7 nucleotides line up with TRBD1. V lost 4 bases, J lost 6 bases, and 12 bases stayed unmatched. CDR1 SGHRS and CDR2 YFSETQ come from the germline V gene. This CDR3 contains 16 residues. CDR3 sequence (DNA): TGCGCCAGCAGCCGAAAATTCGACAGGGCCGATGAAAAACTGTTTTTT. This encodes CASSRKFDRADEKLFF.

This clone was detected only once. The genes are TRBV29-1 and TRBJ2-5; D not certain. This CDR3 is built from 13 residues. CDR1 is SQVTM and CDR2 is ANQGSEA in the germline V gene. V was shortened by 2 bases and J by 4 bases, with 11 bases between the two germline ends. CDR3 in DNA: TGCAGCGTTGAAATCATAGTGGGAGAGACCCAGTACTTC. It translates to CSVEIIVGETQYF.

This chain uses TRBV7-9 with TRBJ1-5, with 10 bases that match TRBD1. Germline loops: CDR1 SEHNR, CDR2 FQNEAQ (reference sequence). Trimming took 4 bases from V and 16 from J; bases not matched to a gene: 10. The CDR3 sequence is 13 residues long. The CDR3 loop reads CASSSRQGASPHF. The CDR3 coding sequence is TGTGCCAGCAGCTCGCGACAGGGGGCCTCACCCCATTTT.

CDR3 in DNA: TGCGCCAGCAGCTTGTTGGGACAGGGACGGGGTAACTATGGCTACACCTTC. Its translation is CASSLLGQGRGNYGYTF. V gene TRBV5-1 combines with J gene TRBJ1-2; 9 bases are a match to TRBD1. CDR3 length: 17 residues. V lost 1 base to trimming and J lost 1 base; unmatched junction nucleotides: 8. CDR1 is SGHRS, CDR2 YFSETQ, per germline.

The J gene is TRBJ2-1, the V gene TRBV7-2, with D unresolved. Germline V gene lookup returns CDR1 SGHTA and CDR2 FQGNSA. Trimming pared 2 bases from V and 12 bases from J, leaving 20 bases between. This CDR3 has 15 amino acids. The CDR3 protein is CASSLSRNRSKGQFF. Written as DNA, the CDR3 is TGTGCCAGCAGCTTATCGCGGAACCGATCGAAGGGGCAGTTCTTC.

This clone appeared a single time. This chain uses TRBV6-5 with TRBJ1-3; 7 bases map to TRBD1. Per the germline V gene, CDR1 is MNHEY and CDR2 is SVGAGI. The length of the CDR3 is 14 residues. V gave up 5 bases and J gave up 2 bases; unmatched junction bases: 3. The CDR3 DNA reads as TGTGCCAGCAGTACGACAGGGACTGGAAACACCATATATTTT. Amino acids: CASSTTGTGNTIYF.

Concerning this clone: The sample holds other DNA sequences that translate to the same CDR3. The chain combines TRBV19 with TRBJ1-1; 10 bases are a match to TRBD1. V was clipped by 1 base and J by 3 bases; unmatched bases: 2. Germline V CDR1 and CDR2: LNHDA, SQIVND (reference sequence). This CDR3 is 15 amino acids long. CDR3 DNA: TGTGCCAGTAGTATAGTCGGGACAGGGGACACTGAAGCTTTCTTT. Encoded protein: CASSIVGTGDTEAFF.

This chain links TRBV10-3 with TRBJ1-5, with 7 positions matching TRBD1. V lost 3 bases and J lost 3; bases outside the gene matches: 8. Germline CDR1 ENHRY, CDR2 SYGVKD. The CDR3 sequence is 16 residues long. CDR3 nucleotide sequence: TGTGCCATCAGTGACCCGGCAGGGGGTCACAATCAGCCCCAGCATTTT. Protein product: CAISDPAGGHNQPQHF.

The V gene is TRBV2, the J gene TRBJ2-1; 7 bases agree with TRBD2. Trimming removed 5 bases from V and 0 bases from J; junction bases left unmatched: 16. The germline V gene has CDR1 SNHLY and CDR2 FYNNEI. The CDR3 is 19 amino acids. CDR3 amino acids: CASSLPGLADTSSYNEQFF. CDR3 bases: TGTGCCAGCAGTCTGCCGGGGCTAGCGGATACTAGCTCCTACAATGAGCAGTTCTTC.

The chain has TRBV7-8 and TRBJ1-1; 8 nucleotides match TRBD1. CDR1 is SGHVS and CDR2 is FQNEAQ in the germline V gene. V dropped 3 bases and J dropped 6; count of bases not matched to a gene: 3. The CDR3 consists of 13 residues. The CDR3 DNA reads TGTGCCAGCAGCTTTGACAGGGGCCCTGAAGCTTTCTTT. Protein sequence: CASSFDRGPEAFF.

This chain joins TRBV9 and TRBJ1-3, with TRBD1 as a possible D gene (5 bases). Germline CDR1 reads SGDLS; CDR2 reads YYNGEE. Trimming removed 0 bases from V and 2 bases from J, with 15 bases in between. The length of the CDR3 is 17 residues. The DNA for the CDR3 is TGTGCCAGCAGCGTAGGTCGTAGGGCAGGGACTGGAAACACCATATATTTT. This codes for CASSVGRRAGTGNTIYF.

The chain's CDR3 is CASSRLGENTEAFF. In DNA, the CDR3 is TGTGCCAGCAGTCGACTAGGGGAGAACACTGAAGCTTTCTTT. J is TRBJ1-1 and V is TRBV2; possibly TRBD1 for D (5 bases). The V end lost 5 bases, the J end lost 1 base, and 11 bases lay between the germline ends. Germline V gene data show CDR1 as SNHLY and CDR2 as FYNNEI. CDR3 size: 14 residues.

The V call is TRBV15, the J call TRBJ2-7; D not resolved. V was shortened by 1 base and J by 2 bases, with 18 bases between the two germline ends. The CDR3 covers 17 residues. Germline V lookup: CDR1 LNHNV, CDR2 YYDKDF (reference sequence). For the CDR3, the DNA is TGTGCCACCAGCAGAGCCATTGGATTGACGGTCCCCTACGAGCAGTACTTC. Residues: CATSRAIGLTVPYEQYF.

The chain combines TRBV5-1 with TRBJ1-5; unclear D gene. Germline-derived CDR1 and CDR2 are SGHRS and YFSETQ. With 0 bases removed from V and 3 bases from J, the gap between germline ends came to 4 bases. The CDR3 is made up of 13 amino acids. The DNA of the CDR3 is TGCGCCAGCAGCTTGGACTACAATCAGCCCCAGCATTTT. Amino acid sequence: CASSLDYNQPQHF.

This chain links TRBV11-2 with TRBJ2-1; no clear D gene. The CDR3 sequence is 19 residues long. Trimming cost V 2 bases and J 4 bases, with 24 bases left between them. Germline CDR1 reads SGHAT; CDR2 reads FQNNGV. The chain's CDR3 is CASSLLSLRLPEGYNEQFF. In DNA, the CDR3 is TGTGCCAGCAGCTTATTGTCCCTACGGCTCCCGGAAGGGTACAATGAGCAGTTCTTC.

This sequence joins TRBV19 and TRBJ1-3, with D perhaps TRBD1 (5 bases). Germline CDR1 LNHDA, CDR2 SQIVND (reference sequence). With 4 bases removed from V and 0 bases from J, the gap between germline ends came to 19 bases. CDR3 length equals 18 residues. CDR3 amino acids: CASSRVAGKRASGNTIYF. The CDR3 nucleotides are TGTGCCAGTAGTAGGGTGGCAGGGAAGCGCGCCTCTGGAAACACCATATATTTT.

The chain joins TRBV27 to TRBJ1-5; D gene uncertain. The V gene's germline CDR1 is MNHEY and CDR2 SMNVEV (reference sequence). The CDR3 covers 15 residues. Trimming removed 7 bases from V and 3 bases from J, with 16 bases in between. As DNA, the CDR3 is TGTGCCAGCACTTCCCCGCTAAGGGTCAATCAGCCCCAGCATTTT. The encoded protein is CASTSPLRVNQPQHF.

The chain employs TRBV2 and TRBJ2-7, with D perhaps TRBD1 (5 bases). CDR1 and CDR2 (germline): SNHLY, FYNNEI. Trimming removed 2 bases at V and 4 bases at J, with 15 bases between. The CDR3 spans 15 residues. CDR3 coding DNA: TGTGCCAGCAGTGAACAGGGTTCTATCTCGTACGAGCAGTACTTC. As protein: CASSEQGSISYEQYF.